This TCR beta chain was retrieved from a study of T cells expressing NK-cell markers. Study details: The sequencing cohort of eight donors included seven HCMV-seropositive individuals and one seronegative individual.

Study-wide points: Among several donors, these clonotypes also ranked first in the CD3+CD56-NKG2C+ fraction. It is unclear if expanded NKG2C-expressing clones target HCMV antigens.

A note on this clonotype: Its matching antigen is unknown.

In germline, CDR1 is SGHVS, CDR2 FNYEAQ. The CDR3 runs 13 residues. TCRdb re-called the 5' RACE reads; every CDR3 protein appears as one record, without DNA. This sample contains 90,000 to 130,000 distinct CDR3 sequences. The specimen was blood T cells: a sorted CD56 or NKG2C T cell subset, CD4+ or CD8+ T cells, or bulk PBMC T cells (not recorded which). V and J are TRBV7-6 and TRBJ2-2. The origin of this receptor is a woman aged 18-69 years in good health. This CDR3 is CASSLVFPGELFF.